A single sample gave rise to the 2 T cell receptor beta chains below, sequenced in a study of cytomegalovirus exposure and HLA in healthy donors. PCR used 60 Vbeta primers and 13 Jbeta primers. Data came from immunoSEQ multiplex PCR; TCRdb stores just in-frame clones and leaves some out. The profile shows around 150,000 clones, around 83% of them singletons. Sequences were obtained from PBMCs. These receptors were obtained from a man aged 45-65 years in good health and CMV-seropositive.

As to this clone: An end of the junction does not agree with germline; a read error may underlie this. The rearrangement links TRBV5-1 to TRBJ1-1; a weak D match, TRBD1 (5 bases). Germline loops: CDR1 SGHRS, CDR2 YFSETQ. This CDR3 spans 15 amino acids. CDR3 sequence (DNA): TGCGCCGGCAGCTTCACAGGCCCATTGGGCACTGAAGCTTTCTTT. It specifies CAGSFTGPLGTEAFF.

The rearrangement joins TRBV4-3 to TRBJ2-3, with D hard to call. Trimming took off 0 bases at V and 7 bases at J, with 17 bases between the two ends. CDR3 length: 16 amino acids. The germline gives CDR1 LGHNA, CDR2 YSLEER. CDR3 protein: CASSQDPGASAYTQYF. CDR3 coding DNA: TGCGCCAGCAGCCAAGACCCGGGTGCGTCCGCTTATACGCAGTATTTT.